This T cell receptor (beta chain) emerged from a study of cytomegalovirus exposure and HLA in healthy donors. Whole-study results and caveats: In a later analysis, HLA-C alleles had the fewest associated TCRs, DRB1 alleles the most. In a later analysis, TCR beta V- and J-gene trimming was associated with a missense DCLRE1C variant.

This clone has only a few counts. Antigen unknown. J was trimmed by 5 bases and V by 7 bases; bases with no gene match: 8. Germline V gene data show CDR1 as MNHEY and CDR2 as SVGAGI. CDR3 length: 14 amino acids. The PCR used 60 Vbeta and 13 Jbeta primers. Here immunoSEQ multiplex PCR was the method, and the copy in TCRdb shows in-frame clones only, minus some. The profile covers under 200,000 clones, with approximately 70% appearing a single time and 1.5% to 2% taken by the ten largest. This sequence was found in a woman aged 30 to 39 in good health and CMV-seronegative. The chain uses TRBV6-5 and TRBJ2-1; 7 bases are a match to TRBD1. Sequenced input: PBMCs. The CDR3 DNA is TGTGCCAGCATGAGGACAGGTTTCAACAATGAGCAGTTCTTC. Its protein product is CASMRTGFNNEQFF.